The source of this T cell receptor (beta chain) is a study of blood T cell repertoires in COVID-19. Sequencing used immunoSEQ multiplex PCR; TCRdb keeps in-frame clones, though not all of them. The profile shows roughly 260,000 clones, approximately 90% of them singletons. The CDR3 has 14 amino acids. Germline-derived CDR1 and CDR2 are SNHLY and FYNNEI. Trimming pared 4 bases from V and 0 bases from J, leaving 7 bases between. This sequence was found in a woman in her forties with acute or convalescent COVID-19. Sequencing used peripheral blood. The V gene is TRBV2, the J gene TRBJ1-3, with no clear D. The CDR3 reads CASSGANSGNTIYF. CDR3 DNA: TGTGCCAGCAGTGGGGCCAACTCTGGAAACACCATATATTTT. Combining the CDR3 with reference TRBV2 and TRBJ1-3 gives the whole variable domain EPEVTQTPSHQVTQMGQEVILRCVPISNHLYFYWYRQILGQKVEFLVSFYNNEISEKSEIFDDQFSVERPDGSNFTLKIRSTKLEDSAMYFCASSGANSGNTIYFGEGSWLTVV.